Shown below are 23 T cell receptor beta chains from a single sample sequenced in a study of CD8 T cells in ankylosing spondylitis. Study outcomes and limitations: Blood from ankylosing spondylitis patients appeared to carry a characteristic roughly eight-variant TCR beta motif.

Their specific antigens are unknown. Each CDR3 protein gets one entry after TCRdb re-called the 5' RACE reads with MiXCR. The table lists 200,000 to 250,000 distinct CDR3 sequences, 15% to 20% of them singletons, with about 39% in the top ten. Sample: blood, either unsorted or a sorted T cell fraction (not recorded which). These receptor sequences come from a male donor with ankylosing spondylitis.

The chain recombines TRBV12-3 or TRBV12-4 with TRBJ2-2, with D maybe TRBD2 (5 bases). The CDR3 is 16 amino acids. V was trimmed by 6 bases and J by 4 bases, leaving 18 bases between them. The CDR3 spells CASSQRESRSTGELFF. The CDR3 nucleotides read TGTGCCAGCAGCCAAAGGGAGTCCCGGAGCACCGGGGAGCTGTTTTTT.

The chain recombines TRBV4-3 with TRBJ2-3; 9 bases map to TRBD2. Looked up from germline, CDR1 is LGHNA and CDR2 is YSLEER. Trimming at V came to 0 bases and at J to 11 bases, leaving 9 bases not matched to a gene. The CDR3 loop spans 15 amino acids. The CDR3 nucleotides read TGCGCCAGCAGCCAAGATGAGAATAGCGGGAGCCAGCAGTATTTT. Translating it yields CASSQDENSGSQQYF.

This clonotype was recorded a few times. The chain couples TRBV7-2 to TRBJ2-1, with D perhaps TRBD2 (6 bases). Trimming removed 3 bases from V and 8 bases from J, with 11 bases in between. The germline gives CDR1 SGHTA, CDR2 FQGNSA. This CDR3 is built from 13 residues. CDR3 protein: CASSFDGGDEQFF. The CDR3 nucleotides read TGTGCCAGCAGCTTTGACGGCGGGGATGAGCAGTTCTTC. Using reference TRBV7-2 and TRBJ2-1 for the parts outside the CDR3, the full variable domain is GAGVSQSPSNKVTEKGKDVELRCDPISGHTALYWYRQSLGQGLEFLIYFQGNSAPDKSGLPSDRFSAERTGGSVSTLTIQRTQQEDSAVYLCASSFDGGDEQFFGPGTRLTVL.

V gene TRBV6-1 combines with J gene TRBJ1-1; TRBD1 aligns across 8 bases. V lost 5 bases to trimming and J lost 3 bases; unmatched junction nucleotides: 8. Germline CDR1 reads MNHNS; CDR2 reads SASEGT. This CDR3 region has 15 residues. In DNA form, the CDR3 reads TGTGCCAGCAGTCAGCTGGACAGGGTGGACACTGAAGCTTTCTTT. Translated: CASSQLDRVDTEAFF.

This clonotype showed up many times. The chain combines TRBV4-1 with TRBJ1-2, with D uncertain. This CDR3 is 13 amino acids long. Per the germline V gene, CDR1 is MGHRA and CDR2 is YSYEKL. Trimming shortened V by 1 base and J by 8 bases, and 11 bases separated the two germline ends. CDR3 amino acids: CASSQAPARGYTF. In DNA, the CDR3 is TGCGCCAGCAGCCAAGCCCCGGCGAGGGGCTACACCTTC.

The V call is TRBV11-1, the J call TRBJ2-3, with 7 bases fitting TRBD2. V shed 5 bases and J 0 bases; nucleotides not matched to a gene: 17. Germline V CDR1 and CDR2: SGHAT, FQDESV (reference sequence). This CDR3 is built from 19 residues. The CDR3 spells CASSDLSGPMSTSTDTQYF. The CDR3 DNA reads TGTGCCAGCAGCGACCTTAGCGGGCCGATGAGCACTAGCACAGATACGCAGTATTTT.

The chain carries TRBV7-9 and TRBJ2-3; D possibly corresponds to TRBD2 (6 bases). V dropped 5 bases and J dropped 1 base, with 13 bases sitting between them. CDR1 is SEHNR, CDR2 FQNEAQ, per germline (reference sequence). This CDR3 is built from 15 residues. CDR3 loop: CASSRLTGGTDTQYF. The CDR3 bases are TGTGCCAGCAGCCGCCTGACGGGGGGCACAGATACGCAGTATTTT.

The chain carries TRBV11-2 and TRBJ2-7; the D is unclear. The germline gives CDR1 SGHAT, CDR2 FQNNGV. V lost 6 bases, J lost 2 bases, and 11 bases lay in between. The CDR3 contains 13 residues. In DNA, the CDR3 is TGTGCCAGCAGTTTTGCTCCCCCCTACGAGCAGTACTTC. This encodes CASSFAPPYEQYF.

The table lists this clonotype with a few counts. The chain uses TRBV7-8 and TRBJ2-7; TRBD1 might be the D (6 bases). The CDR3 has 13 amino acids. CDR1 is SGHVS, CDR2 FQNEAQ, per germline. V lost 4 bases and J 2 bases, leaving 9 bases between the germline ends. DNA for the CDR3: TGTGCCAGCAGCTCCCGGGACACCTACGAGCAGTACTTC. Protein: CASSSRDTYEQYF.

The V gene is TRBV7-2, the J gene TRBJ1-3; D gene unclear. The germline CDR1 and CDR2 sequences are SGHTA and FQGNSA. The CDR3 is 14 residues long. V was clipped by 3 bases and J by 0 bases, with 6 bases between them. The CDR3 protein is CASSLASSGNTIYF. The CDR3 region has the DNA TGTGCCAGCAGCTTGGCGAGCTCTGGAAACACCATATATTTT.

The CDR3 nucleotides are TGTGCCAGCAGTTACTCAGGAGCGAGCTACGAGCAGTACTTC. Protein: CASSYSGASYEQYF. This sequence joins TRBV6-5 and TRBJ2-7; D unclear. V was cut by 0 bases and J by 3 bases, with 9 bases left in between. Germline-derived CDR1 and CDR2 are MNHEY and SVGAGI. This CDR3 contains 14 residues.

The rearrangement joins TRBV29-1 to TRBJ2-3; 12 bases map to TRBD2. The CDR3 sequence is 17 residues long. Trimming removed 2 bases from V and 2 bases from J; junction bases left unmatched: 8. Germline CDR1 SQVTM, CDR2 ANQGSEA. The DNA for the CDR3 is TGCAGCGTTGAAAGCGGACTAGCGGGGACTAACACAGATACGCAGTATTTT. It encodes CSVESGLAGTNTDTQYF.

The V and J genes are TRBV19 and TRBJ2-7, with TRBD2 as a possible D gene (6 bases). CDR1 LNHDA and CDR2 SQIVND come from the germline V gene (reference sequence). This CDR3 is 14 amino acids long. Trimming pared 5 bases from V and 3 bases from J, leaving 14 bases between. This CDR3 is CASSPRDSYYEQYF. The CDR3 DNA follows: TGTGCCAGTAGTCCCCGGGACTCCTACTACGAGCAGTACTTC.

In DNA form, the CDR3 reads TGTGCCAGTACTGGCCAGTCCTACGAGCAGTACTTC. Translated: CASTGQSYEQYF. The V call is TRBV19, the J call TRBJ2-7; D unresolved. The V gene lost 7 bases and the J gene lost 1 base, with 8 bases spanning the gap. From germline, CDR1 is LNHDA and CDR2 SQIVND (reference sequence). This CDR3 has 12 amino acids.

This chain uses TRBV29-1 with TRBJ2-3; tentative D call: TRBD2 (5 bases). This CDR3 region has 16 residues. CDR1 is SQVTM and CDR2 is ANQGSEA in the germline V gene. With 2 bases removed from V and 0 bases from J, the gap between germline ends came to 15 bases. The CDR3 here is CSVELDGVTSTDTQYF. Here the CDR3 DNA reads TGCAGCGTTGAACTTGACGGGGTTACTAGCACAGATACGCAGTATTTT.

V usage is TRBV9 and J usage is TRBJ2-1; 8 bases match TRBD2. After removal of 3 bases from V and 5 bases from J, the junction contained 7 bases not matched to a gene. Germline values: CDR1 SGDLS, CDR2 YYNGEE. The CDR3 contains 15 residues. CDR3 sequence: CASSATTSADNEQFF. The CDR3 region has the DNA TGTGCCAGCAGCGCCACGACTAGCGCCGACAATGAGCAGTTCTTC.

This clonotype was found many times. The V and J genes are TRBV27 and TRBJ2-1; 10 bases are a match to TRBD2. The CDR3 spans 13 residues. Germline-derived CDR1 and CDR2 are MNHEY and SMNVEV (reference sequence). J lost 7 bases, V lost 5 bases, and 2 bases had no gene match. The CDR3 region is CASSPGLANEQFF. Here the CDR3 DNA reads TGTGCCAGCAGTCCGGGACTAGCGAATGAGCAGTTCTTC.

This clonotype was picked up many times. This sequence joins TRBV4-1 and TRBJ2-2, with TRBD1 identical over 11 bases. CDR3 length equals 17 residues. Trimming removed 4 bases from V and 3 bases from J; junction bases left unmatched: 7. In germline, CDR1 is MGHRA, CDR2 YSYEKL. The CDR3 region has the DNA TGCGCCAGCAGCCTTACTCCGGGACAGGGGGACACCGGGGAGCTGTTTTTT. Protein sequence: CASSLTPGQGDTGELFF.

This clonotype was seen a few times. The rearrangement joins TRBV4-1 to TRBJ2-7, with 16 bases matching TRBD2. The CDR3 extends over 16 amino acids. The V segment lost 4 bases and the J segment 4 bases; nucleotides outside the gene matches: 4. Per germline, CDR1 MGHRA and CDR2 YSYEKL. CDR3 amino acids: CASSLGLAGGPYEQYF. CDR3 DNA: TGCGCCAGCAGCCTGGGACTAGCGGGAGGGCCGTACGAGCAGTACTTC.

The genes are TRBV12-3 or TRBV12-4 and TRBJ1-1; D is ambiguous. This CDR3 is 14 amino acids long. Trimming pared 3 bases from V and 4 bases from J, leaving 12 bases between. The CDR3 region is CASSFGVGVTEAFF. DNA for the CDR3: TGTGCCAGCAGTTTCGGGGTGGGAGTCACTGAAGCTTTCTTT.

This chain links TRBV7-9 with TRBJ2-5, with TRBD1 as a possible D gene (6 bases). The CDR3 is made up of 15 amino acids. V was trimmed by 8 bases and J by 5 bases, leaving 21 bases between them. Germline V CDR1 and CDR2: SEHNR, FQNEAQ (reference sequence). As DNA, the CDR3 is TGTGCCAGCGGTCTTAGTTATGGGGGCGCGGAGACCCAGTACTTC. Its protein is CASGLSYGGAETQYF.

The chain combines TRBV6-5 with TRBJ2-2; 13 bases align to TRBD2. J was trimmed by 5 bases and V by 0 bases; bases with no gene match: 3. Germline assignment: CDR1 MNHEY and CDR2 SVGAGI. The CDR3 totals 17 residues. CDR3 region: CASSYSGTSGTTGELFF. CDR3 DNA: TGTGCCAGCAGTTACTCCGGGACTAGCGGGACTACCGGGGAGCTGTTTTTT.

This clonotype was found a few times. This sequence joins TRBV5-4 and TRBJ2-5, with D tentatively TRBD1 or TRBD2 (6 bases each). CDR3 size: 15 residues. The V end lost 4 bases, the J end lost 4 bases, and 17 bases lay between the germline ends. Germline V CDR1 and CDR2: SGHNT, YYREEE (reference sequence). CDR3 bases: TGTGCCAGCAGCCCAGGGGATGAGGGGGGAGAGACCCAGTACTTC. Amino acid sequence: CASSPGDEGGETQYF.